This paragraph reports one TCR beta chain. Its antigen is currently unknown. The read gets to within 3 residues of the CDR3 end, and the germline J gene fills in the rest. This sample is drawn from a study of T cell clonality in common variable immunodeficiency. Whole-study findings and limits: Reportedly, TCR beta sequences from common variable immunodeficiency showed fewer deletions and N-nucleotide insertions. Compared with healthy controls, CVID subjects showed increased TCRbeta clonality, mostly in about a third.

CVID meant reduced serum IgG, IgA and/or IgM plus specific antibody deficiency. For at least one year, all CVID subjects received replacement immunoglobulin. Germline V CDR1 and CDR2: LNHDA, SQIVND (reference sequence). The CDR3 totals 18 residues. The V gene end was trimmed by 9 bases and the J gene end by 0 bases; junction bases not matched to a gene: 10. Profiled with immunoSEQ multiplex PCR; TCRdb holds only in-frame clones, not every one. This sample has 25,000 to 30,000 clones and no singletons, with approximately 3% in the ten largest. The origin of this receptor is a human donor with common variable immunodeficiency. The chain recombines TRBV19 with TRBJ2-2, with 13 bases matching TRBD2. The source material was peripheral blood mononuclear cells. Here the CDR3 reads CASHGLAGVKANTGELFF. The DNA read from the CDR3 is TGTGCCAGCCACGGACTAGCGGGAGTAAAAGCGAACACCGGGGAG.